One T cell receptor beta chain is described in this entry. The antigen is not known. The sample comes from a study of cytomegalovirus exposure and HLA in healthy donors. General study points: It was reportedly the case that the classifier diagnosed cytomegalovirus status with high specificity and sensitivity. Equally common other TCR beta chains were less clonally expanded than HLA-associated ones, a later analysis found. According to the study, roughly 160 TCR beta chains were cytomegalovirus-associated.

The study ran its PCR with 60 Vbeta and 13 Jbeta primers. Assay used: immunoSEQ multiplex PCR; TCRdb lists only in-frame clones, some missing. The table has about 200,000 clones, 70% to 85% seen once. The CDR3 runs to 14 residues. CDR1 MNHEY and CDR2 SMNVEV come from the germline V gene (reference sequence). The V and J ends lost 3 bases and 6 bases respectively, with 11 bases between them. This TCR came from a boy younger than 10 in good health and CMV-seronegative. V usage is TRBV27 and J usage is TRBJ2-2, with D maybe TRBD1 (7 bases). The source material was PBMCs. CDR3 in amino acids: CASSLGRGAGELFF. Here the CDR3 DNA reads TGTGCCAGCAGTTTGGGCAGGGGGGCCGGGGAGCTGTTTTTT.